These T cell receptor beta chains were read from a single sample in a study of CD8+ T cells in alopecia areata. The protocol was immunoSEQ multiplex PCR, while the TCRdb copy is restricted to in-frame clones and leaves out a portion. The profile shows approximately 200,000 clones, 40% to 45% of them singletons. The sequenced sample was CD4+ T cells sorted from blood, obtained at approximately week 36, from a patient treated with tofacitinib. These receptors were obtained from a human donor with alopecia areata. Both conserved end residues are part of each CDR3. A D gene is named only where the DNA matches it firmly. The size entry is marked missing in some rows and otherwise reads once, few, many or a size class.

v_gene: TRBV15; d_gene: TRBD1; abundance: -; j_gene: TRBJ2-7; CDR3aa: CATSRDRGLYEQYF; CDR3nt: TGTGCCACCAGCAGAGACAGGGGGCTCTACGAGCAGTACTTC
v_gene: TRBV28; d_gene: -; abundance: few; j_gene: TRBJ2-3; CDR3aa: CASSARPGRGSTDTQYF; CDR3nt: TGTGCCAGCAGCGCCCGACCGGGGAGAGGGAGCACAGATACGCAGTATTTT
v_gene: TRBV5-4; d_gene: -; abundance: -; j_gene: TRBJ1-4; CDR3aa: CASSLASGRNEKLFF; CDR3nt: TGTGCCAGCAGCTTGGCCTCTGGGAGAAATGAAAAACTGTTTTTT
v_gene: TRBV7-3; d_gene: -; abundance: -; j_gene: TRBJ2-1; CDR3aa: CASSPLGTEQFF; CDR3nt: TGTGCCAGCAGCCCATTGGGAACCGAGCAGTTCTTC
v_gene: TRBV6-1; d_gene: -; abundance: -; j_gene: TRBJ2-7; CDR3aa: CASRDLALFYEQYF; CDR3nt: TGTGCCAGCAGGGATTTGGCACTTTTCTACGAGCAGTACTTC
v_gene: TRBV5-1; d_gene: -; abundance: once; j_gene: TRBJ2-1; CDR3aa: CASSQDSPWDEQFF; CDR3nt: TGCGCCAGCAGCCAGGACTCCCCATGGGATGAGCAGTTCTTC
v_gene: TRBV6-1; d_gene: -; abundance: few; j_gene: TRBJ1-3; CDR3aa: CAGAAGNTIYF; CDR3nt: TGTGCCGGGGCTGCTGGAAACACCATATATTTT
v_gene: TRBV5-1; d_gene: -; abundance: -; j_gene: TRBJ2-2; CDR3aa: CASSPDFTGELFF; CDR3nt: TGCGCCAGCAGTCCGGACTTCACCGGGGAGCTGTTTTTT
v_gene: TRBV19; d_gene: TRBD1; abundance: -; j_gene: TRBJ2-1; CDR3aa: CASTEDRDSYNEQFF; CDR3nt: TGTGCCAGTACTGAGGACAGGGATTCCTACAATGAGCAGTTCTTC
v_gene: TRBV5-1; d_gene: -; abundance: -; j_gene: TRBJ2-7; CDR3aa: CASSLEGREVNEQYF; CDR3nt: TGCGCCAGCAGCTTGGAAGGCAGGGAGGTGAACGAGCAGTACTTC
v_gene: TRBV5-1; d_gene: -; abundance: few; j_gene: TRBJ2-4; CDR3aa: CASSLATGAKNIQYF; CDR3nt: TGCGCCAGCAGCTTAGCAACAGGGGCCAAAAACATTCAGTACTTC
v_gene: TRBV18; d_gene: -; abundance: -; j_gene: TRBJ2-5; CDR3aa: CASSPLLAKGETQYF; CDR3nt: TGTGCCAGCTCACCACTTCTAGCGAAGGGAGAGACCCAGTACTTC
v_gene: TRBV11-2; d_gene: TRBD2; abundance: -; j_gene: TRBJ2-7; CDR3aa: CASSHPGRSGAYEQYF; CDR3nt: TGTGCCAGCAGCCATCCCGGGAGGTCAGGAGCCTACGAGCAGTACTTC
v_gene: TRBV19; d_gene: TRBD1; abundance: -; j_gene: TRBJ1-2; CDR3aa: CASSMPQGVRGYTF; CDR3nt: TGTGCCAGTAGTATGCCTCAGGGGGTGAGAGGCTACACCTTC
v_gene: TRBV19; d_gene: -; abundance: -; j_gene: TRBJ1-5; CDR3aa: CASSISRRGYSNQPQHF; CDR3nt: TGTGCCAGTAGTATCTCCAGACGGGGCTATAGCAATCAGCCCCAGCATTTT